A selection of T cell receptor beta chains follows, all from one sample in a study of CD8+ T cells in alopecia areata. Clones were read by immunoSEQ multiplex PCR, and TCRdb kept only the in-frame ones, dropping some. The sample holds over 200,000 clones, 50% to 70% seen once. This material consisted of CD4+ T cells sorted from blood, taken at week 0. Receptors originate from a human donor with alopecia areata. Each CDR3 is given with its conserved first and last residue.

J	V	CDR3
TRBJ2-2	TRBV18	CASSDLRQGTNTGELFF
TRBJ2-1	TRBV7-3	CASSLPTSSYNEQFF
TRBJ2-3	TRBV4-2	CASSHSTDTQYF
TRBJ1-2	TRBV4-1	CASSQTPMYGYTF
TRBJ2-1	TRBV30	CAWSVRWYNEQFF
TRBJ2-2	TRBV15	CATSARAPGRTGELFF
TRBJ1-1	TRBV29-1	CSAAGTDTEAFF
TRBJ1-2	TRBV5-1	CASSLALTGYGYTF
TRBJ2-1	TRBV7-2	CASSSRGSGSTEQFF
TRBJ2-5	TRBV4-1	CASSQDVPGVGETQYF
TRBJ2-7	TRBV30	CAWRTGVYEQYF
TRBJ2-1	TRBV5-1	CASSLAGLAHYNEQFF
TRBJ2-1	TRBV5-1	CASSFQWSASNEQFF
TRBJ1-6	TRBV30	CAWGHRGSPLHF
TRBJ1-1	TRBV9	CASSVLEGAEAFF
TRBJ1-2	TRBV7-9	CASSPNDRGANYGYTF
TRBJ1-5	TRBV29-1	CSVRTNSNQPQHF
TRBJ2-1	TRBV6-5	CASTTPLNEQFF
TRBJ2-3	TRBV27	CASRPSGFTDTQYF
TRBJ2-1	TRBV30	CAWDTGTGANEQFF
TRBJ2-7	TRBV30	CAWNSGTSYEQYF
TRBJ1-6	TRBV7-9	CASSNRRAGQRYNSPLHF
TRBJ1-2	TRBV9	CASSVRQDYGYTF
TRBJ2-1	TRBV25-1	CASSETLSSYNEQFF
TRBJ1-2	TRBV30	CAWSSGQGIIYGYTF
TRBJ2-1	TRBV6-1	CASSESARGAYEQFF
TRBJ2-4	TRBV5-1	CASRAGLAGGDIQYF
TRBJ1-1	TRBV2	CASPGLEGTEAFF
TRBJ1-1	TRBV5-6	CASSLSGGFGAAFF
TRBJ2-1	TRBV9	CASSPQGAGGREQFF
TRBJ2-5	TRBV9	CASIRAGEETQYF
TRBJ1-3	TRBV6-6	CASSYSIGGGNTIYF
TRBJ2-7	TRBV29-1	CSATGFRDEQYF
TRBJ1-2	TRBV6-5	CASSLGNF
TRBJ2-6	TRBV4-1	CASSTPWTVGANVLTF
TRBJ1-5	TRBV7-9	CASSRTGDNQPQHF
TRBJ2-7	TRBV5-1	CASSLGGRNEQYF
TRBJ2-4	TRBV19	CASSTTDIRAKNIQYF
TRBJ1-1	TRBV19	CASNSRLGTEAFF